Listed below are T cell receptor beta chains from one sample, sequenced in a study of response to subunit inactivated influenza vaccine. TCRdb reanalysed the RT-PCR reads using MiXCR and keeps one entry per CDR3 protein. This table has 450,000 to 600,000 distinct CDR3 sequences, around 7.9% appearing once. Sequenced material: PBMCs from blood, taken less than 30 months after vaccination. These TCRs come from a man aged 45 to 75 who received an inactivated influenza vaccine. The CDR3 runs from the conserved cysteine through the conserved F or W. D genes are given only for firm matches. Rows give clone size only sometimes, using once, few, many, or a class for an expanded clone.

D gene: -; V gene: TRBV7-2; clone size: few; J gene: TRBJ2-2; CDR3 DNA: TGTGCCAGCAGGCCCACGACTAGTGCGAACGTGGAGCTGTTTTTT; CDR3 protein: CASRPTTSANVELFF
D gene: -; V gene: TRBV5-1; clone size: few; J gene: TRBJ2-7; CDR3 DNA: TGCGCCAGCACCACACAGGGAGTCGGCGAGCAGTACTTC; CDR3 protein: CASTTQGVGEQYF
D gene: -; V gene: TRBV5-1; clone size: -; J gene: TRBJ1-1; CDR3 DNA: TGCGCCAGCAGCTTGGCTCAGCAATCCTCTGAAGCTTTCTTT; CDR3 protein: CASSLAQQSSEAFF
D gene: -; V gene: TRBV15; clone size: -; J gene: TRBJ2-7; CDR3 DNA: TGTGCCACCAGCAGAGAACGTACCTACGAGCAGTACTTC; CDR3 protein: CATSRERTYEQYF
D gene: TRBD2; V gene: TRBV20-1; clone size: -; J gene: TRBJ2-7; CDR3 DNA: TGCAGTGCTAAACTAGCGGGAGGGCGCGAGCAGTACTTC; CDR3 protein: CSAKLAGGREQYF
D gene: TRBD1; V gene: TRBV20-1; clone size: -; J gene: TRBJ1-5; CDR3 DNA: TGCAGTGCCAGAGACAGGGTAGGGTTACAGCCCCAGCATTTT; CDR3 protein: CSARDRVGLQPQHF
D gene: -; V gene: TRBV6-6; clone size: -; J gene: TRBJ2-1; CDR3 DNA: TGTGCCAGCTCTGAATCAGATTACAATGAGCAGTTCTTC; CDR3 protein: CASSESDYNEQFF
D gene: TRBD2; V gene: TRBV7-8; clone size: few; J gene: TRBJ2-4; CDR3 DNA: TGTGCCAGCAGCTTAGACCCGGGACTAGCGGGAGGCTGGGGCAAAAACATTCAGTACTTC; CDR3 protein: CASSLDPGLAGGWGKNIQYF
D gene: -; V gene: TRBV11-2; clone size: many; J gene: TRBJ2-2; CDR3 DNA: TGTGCCAGCAGGCTTGGGTCCGACACCGGGGAGCTGTTTTTT; CDR3 protein: CASRLGSDTGELFF
D gene: -; V gene: TRBV5-1; clone size: many; J gene: TRBJ2-2; CDR3 DNA: TGCGCCAGCAGCTTGGATGCGGGCGGGGAGCTGTTTTTT; CDR3 protein: CASSLDAGGELFF
D gene: TRBD1; V gene: TRBV6-1; clone size: -; J gene: TRBJ2-2; CDR3 DNA: TGTGCCAGCAGTACTCAGGGGGCTGGCGGGGAGCTGTTTTTT; CDR3 protein: CASSTQGAGGELFF
D gene: -; V gene: TRBV28; clone size: many; J gene: TRBJ1-4; CDR3 DNA: TGTGCCAGCAGTCTAACCGGGACTAATGAAAAACTGTTTTTT; CDR3 protein: CASSLTGTNEKLFF
D gene: -; V gene: TRBV11-2; clone size: few; J gene: TRBJ2-4; CDR3 DNA: TGTGCCAGCAGCTTAGAGCGGCTAGCCCCAAACATTCAGTACTTC; CDR3 protein: CASSLERLAPNIQYF
D gene: -; V gene: TRBV6-2/TRBV6-3; clone size: few; J gene: TRBJ1-5; CDR3 DNA: TGTGCCAGCAGCTTCGGGATGAGCAATCAGCCCCAGCATTTT; CDR3 protein: CASSFGMSNQPQHF
D gene: -; V gene: TRBV6-5; clone size: few; J gene: TRBJ2-3; CDR3 DNA: TGTGCCAGCAGTTACACCGGGACAACTAGCACAGATACGCAGTATTTT; CDR3 protein: CASSYTGTTSTDTQYF
D gene: TRBD2; V gene: TRBV9; clone size: -; J gene: TRBJ2-3; CDR3 DNA: TGTGCCAGCAGCGAATTAAGGAGCGGGGGAGGGATGGCAGATACGCAGTATTTT; CDR3 protein: CASSELRSGGGMADTQYF
D gene: -; V gene: TRBV12-3/TRBV12-4; clone size: many; J gene: TRBJ1-4; CDR3 DNA: TGTGCCAGCAGCCCCCGGTTCGAAAAACTGTTTTTT; CDR3 protein: CASSPRFEKLFF
D gene: -; V gene: TRBV18; clone size: -; J gene: TRBJ2-3; CDR3 DNA: TGTGCCAGCTCACAGGGACTCACCACAGATACGCAGTATTTT; CDR3 protein: CASSQGLTTDTQYF
D gene: -; V gene: TRBV6-2/TRBV6-3; clone size: -; J gene: TRBJ1-6; CDR3 DNA: TGTGCCAGCAGTTCTCAGGATTCACCCCTCCACTTT; CDR3 protein: CASSSQDSPLHF
D gene: -; V gene: TRBV12-3/TRBV12-4; clone size: -; J gene: TRBJ1-6; CDR3 DNA: TGTACCTGCAGCTTAGACGGACCTTCCTCTCGACGTTCACCCCTCCACTTT; CDR3 protein: CTCSLDGPSSRRSPLHF
D gene: TRBD2; V gene: TRBV7-8; clone size: few; J gene: TRBJ2-7; CDR3 DNA: TGTGCCAGCAGCTTAACAGAGCCGGGACTAGGCTACGAGCAGTACTTC; CDR3 protein: CASSLTEPGLGYEQYF
D gene: -; V gene: TRBV18; clone size: few; J gene: TRBJ1-1; CDR3 DNA: TGTGCCAGCTCAATCCGGACGCCCTCGGGAGCTTTCTTT; CDR3 protein: CASSIRTPSGAFF
D gene: TRBD1; V gene: TRBV12-3/TRBV12-4; clone size: many; J gene: TRBJ2-3; CDR3 DNA: TGTGCCAGCAGTTTGACGGGGACAGGGTCAGATACGCAGTATTTT; CDR3 protein: CASSLTGTGSDTQYF